The 16 T cell receptor beta chains in this list originate from one sample, sequenced in a study of shared clonotypes between healthy human individuals. Repertoires were generated with immunoSEQ multiplex PCR, while TCRdb's copy carries only in-frame clones and drops some. The sample yields some 92,000 clones, around 43% seen once. The source material was PBMCs. All receptors come from a woman aged 40 to 50 in good health. Some clones in this sample may be carry-over from other donors' samples.

V gene TRBV7-6 combines with J gene TRBJ2-5, with D possibly matching TRBD2 (5 bases). The CDR3 contains 14 residues. In germline, CDR1 is SGHVS, CDR2 FNYEAQ. Trimming removed 5 bases at V and 2 bases at J, with 12 bases between. The CDR3 coding sequence is TGTGCCAGCAGCCCTAGCAGGCGTCAAGAGACCCAGTACTTC. Residues: CASSPSRRQETQYF.

The rearrangement links TRBV5-1 to TRBJ1-4, with a weak D call TRBD1 (5 bases). V lost 4 bases, J lost 2 bases, and 15 bases lay in between. The CDR3 consists of 16 residues. The V gene's germline CDR1 is SGHRS and CDR2 YFSETQ. CDR3 sequence (DNA): TGCGCCAGCAGCCTCCCTTGGGGGTCGACTAATGAAAAACTGTTTTTT. Translating it yields CASSLPWGSTNEKLFF.

This clone was picked up many times. J is TRBJ2-7 and V is TRBV7-3; D is possibly TRBD2 (6 bases). CDR1 and CDR2 (germline): SGHTA, FQGTGA. This CDR3 contains 15 residues. Trimming took off 0 bases at V and 2 bases at J, with 11 bases between the two ends. CDR3 DNA: TGTGCCAGCAGCTTAACGGCAGGGAGGACCTACGAGCAGTACTTC. Its protein is CASSLTAGRTYEQYF.

This clone was seen only a few times. The rearrangement links TRBV15 to TRBJ2-1, with 8 bases fitting TRBD1. J gave up 7 bases and V 4 bases, and 12 bases lay outside the gene matches. CDR1 and CDR2 (germline): LNHNV, YYDKDF (reference sequence). This CDR3 has 16 amino acids. In DNA form, the CDR3 reads TGTGCCACCAGCAAGGGGGGCTGGCAGGGGGCTAATGAGCAGTTCTTC. It is translated as CATSKGGWQGANEQFF.

The chain joins TRBV2 to TRBJ2-2; possible D gene TRBD2, 6 bases. The length of the CDR3 is 14 residues. V was shortened by 2 bases and J by 5 bases, with 9 bases between the two germline ends. Germline lookup yields CDR1 SNHLY and CDR2 FYNNEI. The CDR3 loop is CASSERGATGELFF. DNA of the CDR3: TGTGCCAGCAGTGAACGCGGGGCGACCGGGGAGCTGTTTTTT.

This clone was detected only a few times. The rearrangement uses TRBV28 and TRBJ2-7; 13 nucleotides line up with TRBD2. There are 15 residues in the CDR3. With V trimmed by 2 bases and J by 6 bases, 4 bases remained unmatched. The germline CDR1 and CDR2 sequences are MDHEN and SYDVKM. The CDR3 DNA sequence: TGTGCCAGCAGTTTAATCGGACTAGCGGGAGTCGAGCAGTACTTC. This encodes CASSLIGLAGVEQYF.

The chain's CDR3 is CASSQPTSGRTHEQYF. In nucleotides, the CDR3 is TGCGCCAGCAGCCAACCGACTAGCGGGAGGACCCACGAGCAGTACTTC. The rearrangement links TRBV4-1 to TRBJ2-7; 13 bases line up with TRBD2. J lost 5 bases, V lost 2 bases, and 6 bases had no gene match. CDR3 length: 16 residues. Germline CDR1 and CDR2: MGHRA and YSYEKL.

The genes are TRBV5-1 and TRBJ2-7; 9 bases match TRBD1. Losses at the gene ends were 3 bases for V and 3 bases for J; bases not matched to a gene: 1. This CDR3 has 13 residues. Looked up from germline, CDR1 is SGHRS and CDR2 is YFSETQ. CDR3 region: CASSWTGDYEQYF. The CDR3 DNA is TGCGCCAGCAGCTGGACAGGGGACTACGAGCAGTACTTC. The full variable domain, its missing parts supplied by reference TRBV5-1 and TRBJ2-7, is KAGVTQTPRYLIKTRGQQVTLSCSPISGHRSVSWYQQTPGQGLQFLFEYFSETQRNKGNFPGRFSGRQFSNSRSEMNVSTLELGDSALYLCASSWTGDYEQYFGPGTRLTVT.

There are a few counts of this clone. This chain links TRBV27 with TRBJ2-5, with D possibly matching TRBD2 (5 bases). V lost 4 bases and J 5 bases, leaving 14 bases between the germline ends. Germline V gene lookup returns CDR1 MNHEY and CDR2 SMNVEV (reference sequence). The CDR3 covers 14 residues. The CDR3 loop is CASSSTNRRETQYF. The CDR3 coding sequence is TGTGCCAGCAGTTCGACTAACCGGAGGGAGACCCAGTACTTC.

This clone was seen only a few times. V usage is TRBV6-4 and J usage is TRBJ2-7; D is uncertain. Trimming pared 8 bases from V and 2 bases from J, leaving 7 bases between. The germline V gene has CDR1 MRHNA and CDR2 SNTAGT. This CDR3 region has 11 residues. In DNA, the CDR3 is TGTGCCAGCCTTGGAACCTACGAGCAGTACTTC. Protein sequence: CASLGTYEQYF.

This clone was detected once. The rearrangement uses TRBV30 and TRBJ2-7, with D possibly matching TRBD2 (6 bases). Germline lookup yields CDR1 GTSNPN and CDR2 SVGIG (reference sequence). The CDR3 spans 13 residues. Trimming shortened V by 3 bases and J by 3 bases, and 12 bases separated the two germline ends. The CDR3 loop reads CAWSPAGYYEQYF. In nucleotides, the CDR3 is TGTGCCTGGAGCCCCGCGGGATACTACGAGCAGTACTTC.

This chain uses TRBV28 with TRBJ1-2; TRBD1 might be the D (5 bases). The CDR3 spans 13 residues. Germline V lookup: CDR1 MDHEN, CDR2 SYDVKM. V was shortened by 11 bases and J by 0 bases, with 13 bases between the two germline ends. The chain's CDR3 is CAGWGGANYGYTF. For the CDR3, the DNA is TGTGCCGGCTGGGGGGGAGCTAACTATGGCTACACCTTC.

The chain uses TRBV7-2 and TRBJ2-6, with D perhaps TRBD1 (6 bases). Trimming removed 5 bases from V and 0 bases from J, with 14 bases in between. This CDR3 has 17 residues. CDR1 and CDR2 from the germline V gene are SGHTA and FQGNSA. The CDR3, as DNA: TGTGCCAGCAGCCCGGGACACCTAAGCTCTGGGGCCAACGTCCTGACTTTC. It yields the protein CASSPGHLSSGANVLTF. Variable domain in full (rest from reference TRBV7-2 and TRBJ2-6): GAGVSQSPSNKVTEKGKDVELRCDPISGHTALYWYRQSLGQGLEFLIYFQGNSAPDKSGLPSDRFSAERTGGSVSTLTIQRTQQEDSAVYLCASSPGHLSSGANVLTFGAGSRLTVL.

V usage is TRBV4-1 and J usage is TRBJ1-3; 8 bases are shared with TRBD1. This CDR3 is built from 14 residues. The germline V gene has CDR1 MGHRA and CDR2 YSYEKL. The trim removed 4 bases at V and 9 bases at J, leaving 8 bases unmatched. In DNA form, the CDR3 reads TGCGCCAGCAGCCGGGACAGGTCTAGAGCCACCATATATTTT. It translates to CASSRDRSRATIYF.

The V gene is TRBV5-1, the J gene TRBJ2-1; TRBD1 matches at 9 bases. Germline V gene data show CDR1 as SGHRS and CDR2 as YFSETQ. Losses at the gene ends were 5 bases for V and 8 bases for J; bases not matched to a gene: 5. This CDR3 region has 13 residues. The CDR3 protein is CASRPGTGYEQFF. DNA of the CDR3: TGCGCCAGCAGACCCGGGACAGGGTATGAGCAGTTCTTC.

The chain links TRBV15 to TRBJ2-1; TRBD2 agrees at 7 bases. Unmatched junction bases numbered 14, after V lost 0 bases and J lost 12 bases. In germline, CDR1 is LNHNV, CDR2 YYDKDF (reference sequence). The CDR3 length is 16 residues. DNA of the CDR3: TGTGCCACCAGCAGAGATACTCCGGGAGTATCGGGGGGGCAGTTCTTC. It specifies CATSRDTPGVSGGQFF.